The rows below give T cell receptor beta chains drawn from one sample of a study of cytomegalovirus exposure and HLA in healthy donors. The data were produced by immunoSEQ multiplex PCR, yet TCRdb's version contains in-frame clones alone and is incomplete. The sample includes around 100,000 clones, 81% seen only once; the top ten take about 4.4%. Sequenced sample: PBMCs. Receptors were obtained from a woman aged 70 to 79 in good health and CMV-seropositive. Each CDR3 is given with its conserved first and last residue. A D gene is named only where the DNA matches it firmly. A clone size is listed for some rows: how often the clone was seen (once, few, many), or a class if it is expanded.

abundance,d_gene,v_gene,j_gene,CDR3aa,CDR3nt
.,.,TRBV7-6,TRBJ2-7,CASSLQSGPSYEQYF,TGTGCCAGCAGCTTACAAAGCGGACCCTCCTACGAGCAGTACTTC
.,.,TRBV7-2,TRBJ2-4,CASSFRVDIQYF,TGTGCCAGCAGCTTTCGTGTAGACATTCAGTACTTC
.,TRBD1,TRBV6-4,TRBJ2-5,CASSGPGTGGGRGETQYF,TGTGCCAGCAGTGGTCCCGGGACAGGGGGTGGGAGAGGAGAGACCCAGTACTTC
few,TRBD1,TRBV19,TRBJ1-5,CASSPPIGQEHQPQHF,TGTGCCAGTAGTCCCCCGATCGGACAGGAACATCAGCCCCAGCATTTT
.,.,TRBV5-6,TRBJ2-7,CASSLGRTAEQYF,TGTGCCAGCAGCTTGGGGAGGACTGCCGAGCAGTACTTC
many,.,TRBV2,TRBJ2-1,CASRKMGGAVYNEQFF,TGTGCCAGCAGAAAGATGGGGGGGGCTGTCTACAATGAGCAGTTCTTC
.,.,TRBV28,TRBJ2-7,CASSPHTGRLAVKQYF,TGTGCCAGCTCCCCCCATACAGGGCGCCTAGCGGTAAAGCAGTACTTC
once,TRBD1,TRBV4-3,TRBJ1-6,CASSSGQGGSYNSPLHF,TGCGCCAGCAGCTCGGGACAGGGCGGCTCCTATAATTCACCCCTCCACTTT
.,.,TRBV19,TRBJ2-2,CASKTLGATGELFF,TGTGCCAGTAAAACCCTGGGGGCCACCGGGGAGCTGTTTTTT
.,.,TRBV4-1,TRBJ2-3,CASRPSTGGDTDTQYF,TGCGCCAGCAGGCCAAGTACCGGAGGTGATACAGATACGCAGTATTTT
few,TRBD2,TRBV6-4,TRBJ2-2,CASSVTGGNTGELFF,TGTGCCAGCAGTGTCACGGGAGGGAACACCGGGGAGCTGTTTTTT
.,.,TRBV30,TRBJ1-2,CACPRGANYGYTF,TGTGCCTGCCCCCGGGGGGCTAACTATGGCTACACCTTC
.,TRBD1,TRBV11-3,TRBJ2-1,CASSLDLGQGVPYNEQFF,TGTGCCAGCAGCTTAGATTTGGGACAGGGAGTCCCCTACAATGAGCAGTTCTTC
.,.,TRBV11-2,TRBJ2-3,CASRRELLSTDTQYF,TGTGCCAGCAGGCGCGAACTCCTCAGCACAGATACGCAGTATTTT
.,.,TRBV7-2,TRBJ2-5,CASSLGGQREETQYF,TGTGCCAGCAGCTTAGGAGGACAGCGAGAAGAGACCCAGTACTTC
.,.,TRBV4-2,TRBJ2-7,CASSQDTSSSYEQYF,TGTGCCAGCAGCCAGGACACGTCGAGCTCCTACGAGCAGTACTTC
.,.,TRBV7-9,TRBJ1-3,CASSLHGQHFAGNTIYF,TGTGCCAGCAGCTTGCACGGACAGCATTTCGCTGGAAACACCATATATTTT
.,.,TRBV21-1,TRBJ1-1,CASSKRGRRQGRNTEAFF,TGTGCCAGCAGCAAAAGGGGGCGGAGACAGGGCAGGAACACTGAAGCTTTCTTT
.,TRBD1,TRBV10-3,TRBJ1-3,CASQPGQSSGNTIYF,TGTGCCTCACAGCCGGGACAGTCCTCTGGAAACACCATATATTTT
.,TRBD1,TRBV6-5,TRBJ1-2,CAINVIGQGHYTF,TGTGCCATCAACGTTATTGGACAGGGACATTACACCTTC
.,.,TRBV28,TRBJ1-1,CASSLGGEVDTEAFF,TGTGCCAGCAGTTTGGGAGGGGAGGTAGACACTGAAGCTTTCTTT
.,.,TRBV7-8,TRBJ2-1,CASSLGLANNEQFF,TGTGCCAGCAGCTTGGGACTTGCTAACAATGAGCAGTTCTTC
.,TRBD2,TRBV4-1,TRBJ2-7,CASSQVVSGRDEQYF,TGCGCCAGCAGCCAAGTAGTCAGCGGGAGGGACGAGCAGTACTTC
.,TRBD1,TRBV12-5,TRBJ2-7,CASGIGQGAVYEQYF,TGTGCTAGTGGAATAGGACAGGGGGCCGTCTACGAGCAGTACTTC
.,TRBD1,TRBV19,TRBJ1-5,CASRTRQGAGNQPQHF,TGTGCCAGTAGGACCAGACAGGGGGCTGGGAATCAGCCCCAGCATTTT
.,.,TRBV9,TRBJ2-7,CASSVTAHSYEQYF,TGTGCCAGCAGCGTTACAGCTCACTCCTACGAGCAGTACTTC
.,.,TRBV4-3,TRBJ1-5,CASSQMGGNQPQHF,TGCGCCAGCAGCCAGATGGGAGGTAATCAGCCCCAGCATTTT
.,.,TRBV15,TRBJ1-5,CATSRDRGQPQHF,TGTGCCACCAGCAGAGACAGGGGACAGCCCCAGCATTTT
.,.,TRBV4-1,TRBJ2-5,CASSQPSSMRFVYF,TGCGCCAGCAGCCAACCCTCCAGCATGAGGTTCGTGTACTTC
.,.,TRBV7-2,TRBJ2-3,CASSLAQGGYTQYF,TGTGCCAGCAGCTTAGCGCAAGGAGGGTATACGCAGTATTTT
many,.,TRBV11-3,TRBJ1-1,CASSSTENTEAFF,TGTGCCAGCAGTTCAACAGAGAACACTGAAGCTTTCTTT
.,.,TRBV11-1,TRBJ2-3,CASSCTGADTQYF,TGTGCCAGCAGCTGCACAGGTGCAGATACGCAGTATTTT
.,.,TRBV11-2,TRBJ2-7,CASSPGFGGYEQYF,TGTGCCAGCAGCCCGGGGTTCGGGGGCTACGAGCAGTACTTC
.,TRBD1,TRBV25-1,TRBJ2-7,CASSEWGQTYEQYF,TGTGCCAGCAGTGAGTGGGGACAGACCTACGAGCAGTACTTC
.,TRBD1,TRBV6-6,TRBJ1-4,CASSNGQGVTNEKLFF,TGTGCCAGCAGCAATGGACAGGGAGTGACTAATGAAAAACTGTTTTTT
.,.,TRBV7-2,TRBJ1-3,CASSSTGANTIYF,TGTGCCAGCAGCTCGACAGGAGCAAACACCATATATTTT
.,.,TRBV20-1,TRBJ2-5,CSAGGETQYF,TGCAGTGCCGGAGGAGAGACCCAGTACTTC
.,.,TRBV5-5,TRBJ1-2,CASSLGASINYGYTF,TGTGCCAGCAGCTTGGGCGCCTCGATTAACTATGGCTACACCTTC
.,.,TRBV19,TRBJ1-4,CASKKWQSNEKLFF,TGTGCCAGTAAGAAATGGCAATCTAATGAAAAACTGTTTTTT
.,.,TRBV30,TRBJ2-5,CAWTGVETQYF,TGTGCCTGGACAGGGGTTGAGACCCAGTACTTC
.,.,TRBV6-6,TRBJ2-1,CASRTAAWNEQFF,TGTGCCAGCAGGACCGCGGCTTGGAATGAGCAGTTCTTC
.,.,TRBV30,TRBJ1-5,CAWRAAGEQPQHF,TGTGCCTGGAGGGCGGCAGGGGAGCAGCCCCAGCATTTT
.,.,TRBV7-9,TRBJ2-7,CASSLASQAYGQYF,TGTGCCAGCAGCTTAGCCTCTCAGGCTTACGGGCAGTACTTC
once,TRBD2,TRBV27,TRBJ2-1,CASSLRLAGEMLDNEQFF,TGTGCCAGCAGTTTAAGGCTAGCGGGAGAGATGCTGGACAATGAGCAGTTCTTC
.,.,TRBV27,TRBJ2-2,CASSFSGPNTGELFF,TGTGCCAGCAGTTTTTCAGGGCCGAACACCGGGGAGCTGTTTTTT
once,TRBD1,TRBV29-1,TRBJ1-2,CSVDTGDRGARYGYTF,TGCAGCGTTGACACGGGGGACAGGGGGGCTCGGTATGGCTACACCTTC
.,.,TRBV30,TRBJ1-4,CAWMREGGEKLFF,TGTGCCTGGATGCGGGAGGGTGGAGAAAAACTGTTTTTT
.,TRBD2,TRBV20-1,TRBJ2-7,CSAPSGYEQYF,TGCAGTGCCCCTAGCGGCTACGAGCAGTACTTC
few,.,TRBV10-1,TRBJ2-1,CASSESLGGSGEQFF,TGCGCCAGCAGTGAGTCCCTTGGGGGGAGCGGTGAGCAGTTCTTC
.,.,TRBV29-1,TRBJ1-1,CSVERDARREAFF,TGCAGCGTAGAGCGGGACGCCCGCAGGGAAGCTTTCTTT
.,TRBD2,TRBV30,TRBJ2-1,CAWSRVGTSGIDEQFF,TGTGCCTGGAGTAGAGTCGGGACTAGCGGGATCGATGAGCAGTTCTTC
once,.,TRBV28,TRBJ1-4,CVSSLSPAPGGKLFF,TGTGTCAGCAGTTTAAGTCCGGCCCCGGGTGGAAAACTGTTTTTT
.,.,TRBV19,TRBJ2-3,CASSIDQAGTDMQYF,TGTGCCAGTAGTATAGATCAGGCGGGCACAGATATGCAGTATTTT
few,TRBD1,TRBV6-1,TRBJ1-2,CASSEGQGFQRYGYTF,TGTGCCAGCAGTGAAGGACAGGGATTCCAAAGGTATGGCTACACCTTC
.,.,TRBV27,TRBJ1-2,CASSIGGGVSGYTF,TGTGCCAGCAGCATAGGGGGGGGAGTGTCCGGCTACACCTTC
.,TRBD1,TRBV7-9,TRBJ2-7,CASSLSDGTAYEQYF,TGTGCCAGCAGCCTCTCAGATGGGACAGCGTACGAGCAGTACTTC
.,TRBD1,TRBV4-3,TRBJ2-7,CASSQDARDRSYEQYF,TGCGCCAGCAGCCAAGATGCACGGGACAGGAGCTACGAGCAGTACTTC
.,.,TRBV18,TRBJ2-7,CASSPGTGSSYEQYF,TGTGCCAGCTCACCGGGGACCGGGAGCTCCTACGAGCAGTACTTC
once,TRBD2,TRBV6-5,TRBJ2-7,CASSQRETAYEQYF,TGTGCCAGCAGTCAGCGGGAGACCGCCTACGAGCAGTACTTC